The clone carrying this T cell receptor beta chain rates as medium-sized. Its antigen is currently unknown. TCRdb analysed the 5' RACE reads with MiXCR anew, one entry per CDR3 protein. The sample comprises about 9,900 distinct CDR3 sequences, about 5.7% of which are singletons, and roughly 7% rests with the top ten. The sample belongs to a study of spatial heterogeneity in lung cancer. Background on the study: In tumor regions, TCR transcript counts tracked strongly with a T cell module score from matched bulk RNA-seq. An average of more than ten raw reads was observed per unique TCR and UMI combination. General observations from the study: Higher tumor mutation counts went along with higher counts of expanded intratumoral alpha and beta TCRs.

The germline CDR1 and CDR2 sequences are SGHVS and FQNEAQ. The trim removed 0 bases at V and 9 bases at J, leaving 7 bases unmatched. The CDR3 contains 16 residues. Described time point: sample taken at primary tumor resection. The chain employs TRBV7-8 and TRBJ2-1; 11 nucleotides agree with TRBD2. Sample: lung tumor tissue, taken at surgery. This receptor was identified in a female donor with early-stage non-small cell lung cancer. CDR3 DNA: TGTGCCAGCAGCTTAGCTGTAGCGGGAGGGCCTAGTGAGCAGTTCTTC. Amino acids: CASSLAVAGGPSEQFF.